This TCR beta chain was identified during a study of early T cells in non-severe SARS-CoV-2 infection. Study background: Unsorted whole-blood RNA was sequenced in bulk, leaving chains unpaired. The study's findings and limits: Missing private and CD4 specificities, VDJdb matching favored anti-spike CD8 responses.

Comments on this clonotype: Its antigen is currently unknown.

V lost 5 bases to trimming and J lost 4 bases, with 11 bases between them. This CDR3 comprises 13 residues. Individual cDNA molecules were tagged with unique molecular identifiers. TCRdb called the 5' RACE reads again in MiXCR, with one record for every CDR3 protein. This sample yields 100,000 to 150,000 distinct CDR3 sequences, of which around 14% are seen a single time; 20% to 25% belongs to the top ten. This clonotype was sampled from an adult who was a healthcare worker with PCR-confirmed SARS-CoV-2 infection or an uninfected control (not recorded which). The specimen was whole blood. The chain has TRBV12-3 or TRBV12-4 and TRBJ1-1; no clear D gene. The CDR3 loop is CASSEVKRTEAFF. CDR3 DNA sequence: TGTGCCAGCAGTGAGGTGAAGCGCACTGAAGCTTTCTTT.